This T cell receptor beta chain was identified in a study of Ad26.COV2.S vaccination and SARS-CoV-2 variants. Study-level background: Among those in the COV1001 Ad26.COV2.S trial arm was the donor. Intramuscular Ad26.COV2.S at 5x10^10 or 1x10^11 viral particles.

Details on this clone: Its antigen is not known.

General study findings and limits: Participants in the vaccine arm had higher spike-specific TCR breadth; placebo recipients had lower. After vaccination, substantial breadth of spike-specific CD8+ and CD4+ responses was reported.

Method: immunoSEQ multiplex PCR; TCRdb's copy keeps in-frame clones and lacks some. Here the sample spans about 440,000 clones, 87% being singletons. The treatment here: around 19 received Ad26.COV2.S at low or high dose, single or two shots; about 5 received placebo; per-sample allocation not given. Material that was analyzed had been drawn on day 63 after the first vaccine or placebo injection. Per the germline V gene, CDR1 is SQVTM and CDR2 is ANQGSEA. V lost 4 bases, J lost 2 bases, and 7 bases stayed unmatched. CDR3 length: 15 residues. The clonotype originates from a person aged 18-60 years who received the Ad26.COV2.S COVID-19 vaccine or a placebo. This sequence joins TRBV29-1 and TRBJ1-2, with 10 bases matching TRBD1. The sample consisted of peripheral blood, taken in a trial of Ad26.COV2.S vaccine versus placebo. The CDR3 DNA sequence: TGCAGCGTTGGGACAGGGGGGGGAAGGAACTATGGCTACACCTTC. This gives the protein CSVGTGGGRNYGYTF. The full variable domain, in which reference TRBV29-1 and TRBJ1-2 provide the parts outside the CDR3, is SAVISQKPSRDICQRGTSLTIQCQVDSQVTMMFWYRQQPGQSLTLIATANQGSEATYESGFVIDKFPISRPNLTFSTLTVSNMSPEDSSIYLCSVGTGGGRNYGYTFGSGTRLTVV.